What follows describes a single TCR beta chain. Its antigen is not yet known. No qualities accompany the bases; no much larger clone lies one base away. The library was obtained by 5' RACE. This sample was sequenced with an Illumina HiSeq 2500. A second about 7 to 12 cycle PCR used a sample-barcoded 5' primer and a J-beta primer mix. Each TCR beta cDNA molecule received a unique molecular identifier from a template-switch 5' adaptor carrying 12 random nucleotides. At least 2.5 million CDR3-containing paired-end reads were obtained from each sample. First-strand cDNA synthesis was performed from all RNA using the Mint cDNA synthesis kit, with priming by a TRBC-specific oligonucleotide. All cDNA was treated with uracil-DNA glycosylase and then went through a first 18-cycle PCR with the universal primers M1SS and BC2_uni_R. The source study handled its data this way. For normalization, 1 million high-quality reads were randomly selected from each sample, with every read carrying a distinct molecular identifier. Instead of being binned into consensus sequences, reads that shared molecular identifiers were thrown out. MiTCR, set to a Q25 quality threshold and the strictest error-elimination algorithm, was used for CDR3 identification, clonotype clustering and error correction. Lower-bound total TCR beta diversity was estimated with a nonparametric unseen species model using Euler transformation. TCRdb reanalyzed the raw reads on its own, using fastp at Q25 for trimming and MiXCR for clone calling, and kept in-frame beta chains. Every CDR3 protein is listed once, alongside the most common genes and DNA of its rows. These V and J calls derive from TCRdb rather than the authors' analysis. Present in this sample are about 1.6 million distinct CDR3 sequences, roughly 30% of which were seen just once. Together, the top ten hold about 10% of the sample.

The donors were 40 or so Caucasian individuals from Russia, aged roughly 6 to 90 years, who were systemically healthy. Each donor gave about 9.7 milliliters of peripheral blood, drawn into EDTA-treated Vacutainer tubes. Ficoll-Paque density-gradient centrifugation was used to isolate PBMCs, with at least 7 million per sample. Trizol reagent was used to extract total RNA from the PBMCs, yielding at least 5 micrograms per sample. For every donor, flow cytometry on a PBMC aliquot measured the percentage of naive CD45RAhigh/CD27high T cells. This record belongs to a study of blood T cells in healthy people across ages (dated by TCRdb to between 2015 and 2017). Broadly, across the study: Template switching captured roughly one uniquely barcoded TCR beta cDNA molecule per two T cells in model experiments. To track age-related changes in TCR beta repertoire diversity, the study relied on deep sequencing normalized with unique cDNA molecular identifiers. Four age groups were formed from the donors: young (average roughly 15 years), middle-aged (approximately 39), aged (roughly 56) and long-lived (less than 85). To avoid experimental bias, donors of different ages were randomly spread across the sequencing lanes. Two additional independent replicas of 1 million unique cDNA reads from the same blood draw were analyzed for two donors (one aged 18 to 30 and one aged 80 or older).

Results the study describes overall, beyond this receptor: Observed TCR beta diversity per million T cells fell roughly linearly with age, and a significant reduction was already apparent by age roughly 41. Compared with the aged group, the long-lived group had more naive CD4+ T cells, fewer expanded clones and increased TCR diversity, a pattern suggesting age selection. Since profiling was done on bulk unsorted PBMCs, naive and antigen-experienced compartments could not be conclusively compared. Donor CMV infection status was unknown, potentially confounding age-related changes in expanded clonotypes. Estimates of total diversity based on one million sequenced T cells were considered lower bounds and underestimates. A strong correlation was found between observed TCR beta diversity and the percentage of naive T cells measured by flow cytometry.

From a lookup of the germline V gene, CDR1 and CDR2 are SGHTA and FQGNSA. V is reduced by 4 bases and J by 0 bases, leaving a spacing of 17 bases between them. The CDR3 holds 17 amino acids from the cysteine to the phenylalanine. The kept DNA is CDR3 alone, 51 bases in frame from the first base. Here the chain combines TRBV7-2 and TRBJ2-3, with a tentative D gene TRBD2 over 10 matching bases. Source material: blood. The source is a woman aged 25 to 45 in good health. The CDR3 region has the sequence CASSSAGGTGSTDTQYF. The DNA reads as follows: TGTGCCAGCAGCTCAGCGGGGGGGACAGGGAGCACAGATACGCAGTATTTT.